This T cell receptor (beta chain) was sequenced during a study of T cell repertoires in cytomegalovirus infection. Study-wide background: A matching HLA type, together with CMV infection, was signaled by public TCR beta signatures.

V lost 0 bases and J lost 2, with 10 bases in between. This CDR3 is 15 amino acids long. Per germline, CDR1 SGHDT and CDR2 YYEEEE. General study points: Within the response measured ex vivo, HLA-C-restricted CMV-specific TCR beta clonotypes were dominant.

Details on this clonotype: Its matching antigen is unknown.

TCRdb processed the reads anew with MiXCR; each CDR3 protein has one entry. Of over 95,000 distinct CDR3 sequences listed, about 30% are singletons. The TCR was taken from a human donor in good health (CMV status not recorded). Some clones in this sample may be carry-over from other donors' samples. Sequencing was performed on CD8+ T cells from cultured PBMCs, taken from culture after CMV antigen stimulation. The V and J genes are TRBV5-6 and TRBJ2-3, with D possibly being TRBD2 (5 bases). The CDR3 protein is CASSLAASSTDTQYF. The CDR3, as DNA: TGTGCCAGCAGCTTGGCGGCTAGCTCCACAGATACGCAGTATTTT.